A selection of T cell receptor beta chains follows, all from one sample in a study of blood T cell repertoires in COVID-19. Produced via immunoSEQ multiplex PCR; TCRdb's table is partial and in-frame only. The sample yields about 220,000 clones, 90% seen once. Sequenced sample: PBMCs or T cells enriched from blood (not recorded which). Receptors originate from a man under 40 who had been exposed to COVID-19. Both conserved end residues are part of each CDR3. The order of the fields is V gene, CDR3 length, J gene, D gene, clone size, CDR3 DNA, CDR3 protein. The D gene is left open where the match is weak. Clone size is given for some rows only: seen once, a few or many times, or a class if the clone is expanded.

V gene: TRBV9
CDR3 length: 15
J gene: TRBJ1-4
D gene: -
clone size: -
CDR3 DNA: TGTGCCAGCAGCCTCCAGGACAGAACCTCTGAAAAACTGTTTTTT
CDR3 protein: CASSLQDRTSEKLFF

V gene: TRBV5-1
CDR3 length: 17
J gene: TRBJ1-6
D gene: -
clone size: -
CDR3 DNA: TGCGCCAGCAGCTTGGGGACTGGTTTAGCAAATAATTCACCCCTCCACTTT
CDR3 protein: CASSLGTGLANNSPLHF

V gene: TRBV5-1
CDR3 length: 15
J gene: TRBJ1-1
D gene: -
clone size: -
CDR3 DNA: TGCGCCAGCAGCTTGGTCGGAGGGATTTCGACTGAAGCTTTCTTT
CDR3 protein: CASSLVGGISTEAFF

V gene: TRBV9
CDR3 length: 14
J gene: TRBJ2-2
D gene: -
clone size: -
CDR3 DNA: TGTGCCAGCAGCGTAGCAACTAGTACGGGGGAGCTGTTTTTT
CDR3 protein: CASSVATSTGELFF

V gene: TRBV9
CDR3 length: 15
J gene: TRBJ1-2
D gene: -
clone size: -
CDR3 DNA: TGTGCCAGCAGCGTAGGTATCGGCGGATGGTATGGCTACACCTTC
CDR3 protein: CASSVGIGGWYGYTF

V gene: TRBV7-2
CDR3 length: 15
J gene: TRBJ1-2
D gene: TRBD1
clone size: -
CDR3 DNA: TGTGCCAGCAGCACCCGACAGGGAGGATTCTATGGCTACACCTTC
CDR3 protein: CASSTRQGGFYGYTF

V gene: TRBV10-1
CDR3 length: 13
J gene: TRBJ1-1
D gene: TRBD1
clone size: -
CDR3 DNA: TGCGCCAGCAGCGAACAGGGGTACACTGAAGCTTTCTTT
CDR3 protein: CASSEQGYTEAFF

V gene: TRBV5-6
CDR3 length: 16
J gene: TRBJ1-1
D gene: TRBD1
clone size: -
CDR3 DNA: TGTGCCAGCAGCCTCGACAGGGGGTCAATGAACACTGAAGCTTTCTTT
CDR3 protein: CASSLDRGSMNTEAFF

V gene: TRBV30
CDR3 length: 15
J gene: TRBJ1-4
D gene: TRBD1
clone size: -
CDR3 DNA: TGTGCCTGGAGTGCCGACAGGGGATTAGAAGAAAAACTGTTTTTT
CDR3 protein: CAWSADRGLEEKLFF

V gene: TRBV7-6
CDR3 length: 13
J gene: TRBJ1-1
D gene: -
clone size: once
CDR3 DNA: TGTGCCAGCAGCCCGACGGACGGGGAGGAAGCTTTCTTT
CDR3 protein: CASSPTDGEEAFF

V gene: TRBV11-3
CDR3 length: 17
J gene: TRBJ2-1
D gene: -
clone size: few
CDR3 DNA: TGTGCCAGCAGCAAAGGTGGGGCAGGAATCACATACAATGAGCAGTTCTTC
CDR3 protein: CASSKGGAGITYNEQFF

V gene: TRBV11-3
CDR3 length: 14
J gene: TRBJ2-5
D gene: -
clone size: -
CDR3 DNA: TGTGCCAGCAGCTCGTACAGGGACCAAGAGACCCAGTACTTC
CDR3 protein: CASSSYRDQETQYF

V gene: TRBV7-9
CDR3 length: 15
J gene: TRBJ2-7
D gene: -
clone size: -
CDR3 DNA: TGTGCCAGCAGCTCAACCGGTGTTTACTCCTACGAGCAGTACTTC
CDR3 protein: CASSSTGVYSYEQYF